This TCR beta chain came from a study of shared clonotypes between healthy human individuals. The assay used deep level. Unsorted PBMC DNA went through sequencing on ten immunoSEQ deep assay plates. Clones were read by immunoSEQ multiplex PCR, and TCRdb kept only the in-frame ones, dropping some. In the table there are approximately 470,000 clones, 81% of which are singletons. Around 90 million PBMCs served as the genomic DNA source for unsorted samples. CDR1 is MNHEY, CDR2 SVGAGI, per germline. The CDR3 is 13 residues long. The V end was cut by 7 bases, the J end by 0 bases, with 8 bases between. This TCR came from a woman aged 40 to 49 in good health. Some clones in this sample may be carry-over from other donors' samples. The rearrangement uses TRBV6-5 and TRBJ2-3; D gene ambiguous. Sequenced: PBMCs. The CDR3 DNA sequence: TGTGCCAGCACATCGACTAGCACAGATACGCAGTATTTT. Its protein product is CASTSTSTDTQYF.